What follows describes a single T cell receptor beta chain. The data were taken from a study of blood T cell repertoires in COVID-19. The repertoire was sequenced with immunoSEQ multiplex PCR; TCRdb's copy has only in-frame clones and lacks some. The data contain 250,000 to 350,000 clones, roughly 86% of them singletons. Participants were aged roughly 18 to 100 years from around 26 US areas. Participant-given clinical history determined each cohort assignment. With V trimmed by 3 bases and J by 6 bases, 9 bases remained unmatched. Germline assignment: CDR1 SGDLS and CDR2 YYNGEE. CDR3 length: 15 amino acids.

This TCR derives from a woman aged 18 to 35 who had recovered from COVID-19. The source material was PBMCs or T cells enriched from blood (not recorded which). The chain uses TRBV9 and TRBJ2-7, with TRBD1 matching over 10 bases. CDR3 sequence reads: CASSAGTGVPSEQYF. CDR3 coding DNA: TGTGCCAGCAGCGCCGGGACAGGGGTTCCCAGCGAGCAGTACTTC.